This T cell receptor beta chain appears in the sequencing data of a study of T cell changes during pregnancy in multiple sclerosis. Sequenced by immunoSEQ multiplex PCR; TCRdb stores in-frame clones only, minus some. In the table there are more than 40,000 clones, 94% of which are singletons. The CDR3 extends over 15 amino acids. V gave up 2 bases and J gave up 5 bases, with 16 bases separating them. Germline-derived CDR1 and CDR2 are SGHTA and FQGNSA. This receptor was obtained from a female donor with multiple sclerosis, enrolled in a pregnancy study. The rearrangement joins TRBV7-2 to TRBJ2-7, with D perhaps matching TRBD2 (5 bases). This specimen was CD8+ T cells from peripheral blood mononuclear cells, taken in the first trimester of pregnancy. The CDR3 here is CASSLNLARSHEQYF. The DNA of the CDR3 is TGTGCCAGCAGCTTAAACCTAGCCCGATCCCACGAGCAGTACTTC.